This T cell receptor beta chain was obtained from a study of cytomegalovirus exposure and HLA in healthy donors. Points from the study as a whole: In vitro checks showed that three CMV-associated chains really do target CMV antigens.

Notes on this clone: What it binds is not known.

Repertoires were generated with immunoSEQ multiplex PCR, while TCRdb's copy carries only in-frame clones and drops some. The sample gives 200,000 or so clones, over 75% of which show up once; approximately 2% is in the top ten. With V trimmed by 0 bases and J by 7 bases, 7 bases remained unmatched. There are 14 residues in the CDR3. Germline V gene data show CDR1 as SGHDT and CDR2 as YYEEEE. Sequencing was carried out using PBMCs. The TCR originated in a woman in her late teens or twenties in good health and CMV-seropositive. This sequence joins TRBV5-6 and TRBJ2-7, with 7 bases lining up with TRBD2. CDR3 coding DNA: TGTGCCAGCAGCTTGGAGGCGGGAGTGGGTGAGCAGTACTTC. It yields the protein CASSLEAGVGEQYF.